This T cell receptor beta chain was found in a study of PD-1 blockade in classical Hodgkin lymphoma. As to this clone: Its matching antigen is unknown.

After removal of 3 bases from V and 6 bases from J, the junction contained 7 bases not matched to a gene. There are 16 residues in the CDR3. Germline V gene sequence: CDR1 ENHRY, CDR2 SYGVKD. Brentuximab vedotin exposure varied among the patients, all of whom had relapsed after autologous stem cell transplantation. TCRdb's table, derived via immunoSEQ multiplex PCR, lists solely in-frame clones and lacks some. The data show about 97,000 clones, with over 80% seen just once and more than 9% held by the top ten. Study-level findings and limits: The study found that TCR diversity rose significantly by C4D1 in CD4+ but not CD8+ cells. It was among complete responders that baseline diversity resembled that of newly diagnosed patients.

The material sequenced was peripheral blood mononuclear cells (PBMCs), taken at baseline. The rearrangement uses TRBV10-3 and TRBJ2-3; 12 nucleotides agree with TRBD1. The receptor was derived from a human donor with classical Hodgkin lymphoma. The CDR3 DNA reads TGTGCCATCAGTGACACCGGGACAGGGGGCCGGGATACGCAGTATTTT. Translation gives CAISDTGTGGRDTQYF.